The clone carrying this TCR beta chain has only a few counts. TCRdb's copy holds only in-frame clones and misses some; the assay was immunoSEQ multiplex PCR. Of some 110,000 clones listed, over 60% are singletons. The sample belongs to a study of blood T cell repertoires in COVID-19. Across the whole study: The study drew acute and convalescent COVID-19 samples from the United States, Italy and Spain.

The source is a man in his 70s with acute or convalescent COVID-19. The material sequenced was peripheral blood.

CDR3 nucleotide sequence: TGTGCCAGCAGCTTGAGGACAGGAGGGACCTTGAACACTGAAGCTTTCTTT. This sequence encodes CASSLRTGGTLNTEAFF. The chain has TRBV11-2 and TRBJ1-1, with 7 bases that match TRBD1. CDR1 SGHAT and CDR2 FQNNGV come from the germline V gene. The CDR3 consists of 17 residues. The J segment lost 0 bases and the V segment lost 3 bases, leaving 10 bases of the junction unmatched.